This T cell receptor beta chain comes out of a study of PD-1 blockade in mismatch repair-deficient tumors. At the level of the study: Enrolled about 2012-2016, patients had progressing, pretreated mismatch repair-deficient cancers of 11 to 13 types.

The data were produced by immunoSEQ multiplex PCR, yet TCRdb's version contains in-frame clones alone and is incomplete. Of 85,000 to 130,000 clones in the sample, 70% to 85% were seen once. Whole-study results and caveats: After pembrolizumab, tumor-resident clones rose rapidly, then generally contracted before radiologic responses.

Mismatch repair deficiency was confirmed in all patients, by PCR or immunohistochemistry. As for this clone: Its antigen is undetermined.

This specimen consisted of peripheral blood, obtained roughly 35 weeks after starting pembrolizumab. The sequence derives from an adult with mismatch repair-deficient cancer.

Here the CDR3 reads CASSPAGTGSYGYTF. As DNA, the CDR3 is TGCGCCAGCAGCCCAGCCGGGACCGGTTCCTATGGCTACACCTTC. The rearrangement links TRBV5-1 to TRBJ1-2; the D gene is possibly TRBD1 (5 bases). CDR1 and CDR2 from the germline V gene are SGHRS and YFSETQ. Trimming cost V 4 bases and J 4 bases, with 17 bases left between them. The CDR3 runs 15 residues.